Below are 9 T cell receptor beta chains sequenced from a single sample in a study of blood T cell repertoires in COVID-19 (TCRdb year 2020). The library was produced with the immunoSEQ multiplex PCR assay. TCRdb obtained this table from immuneACCESS and retained in-frame rearrangements with V and J assigned. These tables miss some clones; where compared with another copy, unresolved V genes account for less than half of the shortfall, and the remainder is unexplained. This sample holds 450,000 or so clones; 80% to 95% were observed only once. Together, the top ten hold about 0.63% of the sample. Sequencing used PBMCs or T cells enriched from blood (not recorded which). These receptors were taken from a man between 18 and 35 years old who had recovered from COVID-19.

As for this clone: It is likely a read error, because the conserved phenylalanine at the end of the CDR3 is missing. It is unclear where the CDR3 begins or ends on the DNA, so no DNA is shown, and the CDR3 is as TCRdb lists it. The chain employs TRBV9 and TRBJ1-1; the table's D gene call, TRBD1, was not cross checked with the DNA. The CDR3 numbers 9 amino acids, ends counted. CDR1 and CDR2 from the germline V gene are SGDLS and YYNGEE. This chain's CDR3 is CASSLRQAS.

The chain combines TRBV9 with TRBJ1-1; D is uncertain. The CDR3 totals 14 residues. V was clipped by 0 bases and J by 1 base, with 7 bases between them. CDR1 and CDR2 from the germline V gene are SGDLS and YYNGEE. The CDR3 nucleotides read TGTGCCAGCAGCGTAGCTAGCAAGAACACTGAAGCTTTCTTT. Encoded protein: CASSVASKNTEAFF.

The genes are TRBV28 and TRBJ1-4, with TRBD1 matching 9 bases. The germline V gene has CDR1 MDHEN and CDR2 SYDVKM. The CDR3 is made up of 17 amino acids. J gave up 6 bases and V 7 bases, and 15 bases lay outside the gene matches. CDR3 loop: CASTATGGVLWDEKLFF. CDR3 nucleotide sequence: TGTGCCAGCACTGCGACAGGGGGTGTCCTCTGGGATGAAAAACTGTTTTTT.

The CDR3 DNA is TGTGCCAGCAGCTTAAATCTCGGGAACGAGCAGTACTTC. It codes for CASSLNLGNEQYF. The chain links TRBV7-6 to TRBJ2-7, with D possibly being TRBD2 (5 bases). The V end was cut by 2 bases, the J end by 5 bases, with 10 bases between. Per germline, CDR1 SGHVS and CDR2 FNYEAQ. The CDR3 contains 13 residues.

This clone was seen a few times. The rearrangement links TRBV20-1 to TRBJ1-1; TRBD1 aligns across 8 bases. CDR3 size: 11 residues. The V and J ends lost 2 bases and 7 bases, in that order; junction bases with no gene match: 0. CDR1 is DFQATT and CDR2 is SNEGSKA in the germline V gene (reference sequence). CDR3 bases: TGCAGTGCTAGAACAGGGGGTGAAGCTTTCTTT. It encodes CSARTGGEAFF.

This clone was picked up a small number of times. J is TRBJ1-6 and V is TRBV2, with TRBD1 identical over 8 bases. The germline gives CDR1 SNHLY, CDR2 FYNNEI. J was trimmed by 10 bases and V by 4 bases; bases with no gene match: 6. This CDR3 spans 14 amino acids. This chain's CDR3 is CASSVGQGGSPLHF. CDR3 sequence (DNA): TGTGCCAGCAGTGTCGGACAGGGAGGATCACCCCTCCACTTT.

V usage is TRBV11-2 and J usage is TRBJ2-7, with 10 bases matching TRBD1. With 2 bases clipped from V and 7 bases from J, the junction kept 5 bases outside the gene matches. The length of the CDR3 is 14 residues. Germline CDR1 SGHAT, CDR2 FQNNGV. The CDR3 reads CASSLKTGGGEQYF. The CDR3 DNA follows: TGTGCCAGCAGCTTAAAGACAGGGGGCGGGGAGCAGTACTTC.

The chain has TRBV6-1 and TRBJ1-3; D is uncertain. The CDR3 runs 15 residues. CDR1 and CDR2 (germline): MNHNS, SASEGT. Between the trimmed V and J ends, which lost 1 base and 0 bases, there was a span of 7 bases. CDR3 bases: TGTGCCAGCAGTGAAGGACCAGGCTCTGGAAACACCATATATTTT. This sequence encodes CASSEGPGSGNTIYF.

The V and J genes are TRBV3-1 (or the pseudogene TRBV3-2) and TRBJ2-1; D perhaps matches TRBD2 (6 bases). Trimming removed 6 bases from V and 3 bases from J, with 15 bases in between. The CDR3 runs 15 residues. Germline CDR1 reads LGHDT; CDR2 reads YNNKEL (reference sequence). CDR3 sequence (DNA): TGTGCCAGCAGAGACACGGGGACTGACTACAATGAGCAGTTCTTC. Its translation: CASRDTGTDYNEQFF.